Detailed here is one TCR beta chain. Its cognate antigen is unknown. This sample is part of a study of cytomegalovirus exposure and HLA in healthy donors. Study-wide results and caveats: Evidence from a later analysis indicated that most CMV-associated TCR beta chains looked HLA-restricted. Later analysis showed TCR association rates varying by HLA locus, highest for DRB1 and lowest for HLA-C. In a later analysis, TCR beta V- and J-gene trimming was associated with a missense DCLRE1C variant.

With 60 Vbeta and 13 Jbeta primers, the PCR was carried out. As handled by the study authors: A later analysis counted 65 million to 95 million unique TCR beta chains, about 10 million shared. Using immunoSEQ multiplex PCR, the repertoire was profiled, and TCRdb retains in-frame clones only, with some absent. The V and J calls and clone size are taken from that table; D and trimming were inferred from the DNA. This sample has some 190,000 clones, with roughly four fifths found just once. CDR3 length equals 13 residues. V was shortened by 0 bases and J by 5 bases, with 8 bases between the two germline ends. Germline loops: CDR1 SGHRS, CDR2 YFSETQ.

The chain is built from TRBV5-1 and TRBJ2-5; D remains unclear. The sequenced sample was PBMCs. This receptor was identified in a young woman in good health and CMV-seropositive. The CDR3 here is CASSLALRETQYF. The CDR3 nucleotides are TGCGCCAGCAGCTTGGCACTACGGGAGACCCAGTACTTC.